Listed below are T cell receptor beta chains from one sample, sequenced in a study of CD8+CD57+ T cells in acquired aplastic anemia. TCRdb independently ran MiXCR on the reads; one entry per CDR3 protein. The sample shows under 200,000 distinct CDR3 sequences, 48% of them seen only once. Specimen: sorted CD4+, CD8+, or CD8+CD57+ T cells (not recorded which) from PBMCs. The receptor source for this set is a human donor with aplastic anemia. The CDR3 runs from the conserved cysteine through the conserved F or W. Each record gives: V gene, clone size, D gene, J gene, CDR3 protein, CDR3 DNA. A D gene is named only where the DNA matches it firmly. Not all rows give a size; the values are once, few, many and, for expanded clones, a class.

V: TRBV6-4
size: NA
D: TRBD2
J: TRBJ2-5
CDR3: CASKRTSGRETQYF
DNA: TGTGCCAGCAAAAGGACTAGCGGGAGGGAGACCCAGTACTTC

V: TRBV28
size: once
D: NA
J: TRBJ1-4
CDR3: CASSLTDNEKLFF
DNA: TGTGCCAGCAGTTTAACTGATAATGAAAAACTGTTTTTT

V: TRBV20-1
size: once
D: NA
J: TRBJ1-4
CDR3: CSASNATNEKLFF
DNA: TGCAGTGCTAGTAATGCAACTAATGAAAAACTGTTTTTT

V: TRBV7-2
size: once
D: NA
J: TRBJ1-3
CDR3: CASSLVGLNTIYF
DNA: TGTGCCAGCAGCTTAGTAGGTCTGAACACCATATATTTT

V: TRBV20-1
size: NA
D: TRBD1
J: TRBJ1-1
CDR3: CSARITGGAGTEAFF
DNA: TGCAGTGCTAGGATAACAGGGGGCGCGGGCACTGAAGCTTTCTTT

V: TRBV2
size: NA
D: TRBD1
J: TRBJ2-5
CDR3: CASSVGTGVETQYF
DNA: TGTGCCAGCAGTGTTGGGACAGGGGTGGAGACCCAGTACTTC

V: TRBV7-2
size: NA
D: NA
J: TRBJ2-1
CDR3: CASSLAGGGEQFF
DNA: TGTGCCAGCAGCTTAGCGGGAGGAGGTGAGCAGTTCTTC

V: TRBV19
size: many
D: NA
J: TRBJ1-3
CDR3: CASSIDGNTIYF
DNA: TGTGCCAGTAGTATAGATGGAAACACCATATATTTT

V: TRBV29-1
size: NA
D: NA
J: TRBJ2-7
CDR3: CSVSGQTTYEQYF
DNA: TGCAGCGTATCCGGACAGACTACCTACGAGCAGTACTTC

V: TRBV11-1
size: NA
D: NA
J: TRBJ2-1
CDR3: CASSSFVSGPNSYNEQFF
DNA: TGTGCCAGCAGCTCTTTCGTTAGCGGCCCTAACTCCTACAATGAGCAGTTCTTC

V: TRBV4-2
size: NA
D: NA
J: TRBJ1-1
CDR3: CASSLTWDAYLNTEAFF
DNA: TGTGCCAGCAGCCTTACTTGGGACGCTTATTTGAACACTGAAGCTTTCTTT

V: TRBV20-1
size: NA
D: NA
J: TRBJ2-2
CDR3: CSARDQGNTGELFF
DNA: TGCAGTGCTAGAGATCAGGGGAACACCGGGGAGCTGTTTTTT

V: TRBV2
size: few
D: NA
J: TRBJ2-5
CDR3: CASSEVQAGWETQYF
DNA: TGTGCCAGCAGTGAAGTCCAGGCAGGGTGGGAGACCCAGTACTTC

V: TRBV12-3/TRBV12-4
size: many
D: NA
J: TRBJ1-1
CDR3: CASSLGRAARAFF
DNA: TGTGCCAGCAGTTTGGGGAGGGCCGCGAGGGCTTTCTTT

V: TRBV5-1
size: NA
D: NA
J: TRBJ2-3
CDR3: CASNPTGDTQYF
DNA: TGCGCCAGCAACCCGACTGGAGATACGCAGTATTTT

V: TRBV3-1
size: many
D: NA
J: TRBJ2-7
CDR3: CASSPRAVYEQYF
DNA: TGTGCCAGCAGCCCACGGGCCGTGTACGAGCAGTACTTC

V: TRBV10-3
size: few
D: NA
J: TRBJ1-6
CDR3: CAISESVRGFSPLHF
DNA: TGTGCCATCAGTGAGTCAGTCAGGGGTTTCTCCCCCCTCCACTTT

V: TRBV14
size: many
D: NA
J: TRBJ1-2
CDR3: CASSQHERYGYTF
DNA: TGTGCCAGCAGCCAGCACGAAAGATACGGCTACACCTTC

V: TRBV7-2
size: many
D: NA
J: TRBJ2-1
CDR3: CASSLERGTSKNEQFF
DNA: TGTGCCAGCAGCTTAGAGCGCGGGACGTCCAAGAATGAGCAGTTCTTC

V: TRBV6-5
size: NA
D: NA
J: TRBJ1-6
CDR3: CASSYSLGEGVSPLHF
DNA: TGTGCCAGCAGTTACTCCCTGGGGGAGGGGGTTTCACCCCTCCACTTT

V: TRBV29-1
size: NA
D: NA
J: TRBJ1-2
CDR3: CSSDRFLPYGYTF
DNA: TGCAGTTCCGACAGGTTCCTCCCTTATGGCTACACCTTC

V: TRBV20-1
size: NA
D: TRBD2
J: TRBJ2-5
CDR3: CSATHRAGHSKTQYF
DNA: TGCAGTGCTACCCATAGAGCGGGGCACAGTAAGACCCAGTACTTC

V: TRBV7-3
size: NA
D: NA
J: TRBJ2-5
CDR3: CASSLGVGRETQYF
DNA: TGTGCCAGCAGCTTAGGGGTGGGGAGGGAGACCCAGTACTTC

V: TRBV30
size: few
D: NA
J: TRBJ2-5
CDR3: CAWSPTGGVGETQYF
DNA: TGTGCCTGGAGCCCCACCGGAGGGGTAGGAGAGACCCAGTACTTC

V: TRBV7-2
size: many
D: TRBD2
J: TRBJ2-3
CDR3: CASSSELAGGSDTQYF
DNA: TGTGCCAGCAGCTCGGAACTAGCGGGAGGCAGCGATACGCAGTATTTT

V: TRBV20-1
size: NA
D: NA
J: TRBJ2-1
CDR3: CSASGLEKYNEQFF
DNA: TGCAGTGCTAGTGGCCTAGAGAAGTACAATGAGCAGTTCTTC

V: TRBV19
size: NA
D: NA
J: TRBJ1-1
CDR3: CATTGVNTEAFF
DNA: TGTGCCACCACAGGAGTGAACACTGAAGCTTTCTTT

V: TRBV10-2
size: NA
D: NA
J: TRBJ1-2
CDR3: CASSDEGWVSGYTF
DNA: TGCGCCAGCAGTGACGAGGGTTGGGTTAGCGGCTACACCTTC

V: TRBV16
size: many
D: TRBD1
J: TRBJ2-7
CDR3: CASSQSLWGQGPYEQYF
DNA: TGTGCCAGCAGCCAATCTTTATGGGGACAGGGACCCTACGAGCAGTACTTC

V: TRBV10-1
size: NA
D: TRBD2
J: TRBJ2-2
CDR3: CASSESPVTSGELFF
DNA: TGCGCCAGCAGTGAGTCCCCGGTCACTAGCGGCGAGCTGTTTTTT

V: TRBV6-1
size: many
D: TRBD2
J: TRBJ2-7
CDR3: CASSPAATSGAYEQYF
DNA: TGTGCCAGCAGTCCCGCAGCGACTAGCGGGGCCTACGAGCAGTACTTC

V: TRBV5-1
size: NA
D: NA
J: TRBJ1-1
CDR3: CASSEMTGLNTEAFF
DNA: TGCGCCAGCAGCGAAATGACAGGCTTGAACACTGAAGCTTTCTTT

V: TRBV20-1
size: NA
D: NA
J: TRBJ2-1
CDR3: CSASQNNNEQFF
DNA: TGCAGTGCTAGTCAGAATAACAATGAGCAGTTCTTC

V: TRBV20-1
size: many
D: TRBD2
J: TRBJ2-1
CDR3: CSALLASGGRFYNEQFF
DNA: TGCAGTGCTCTACTAGCTTCGGGCGGGAGATTCTACAATGAGCAGTTCTTC

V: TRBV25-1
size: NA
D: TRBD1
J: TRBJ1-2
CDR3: CASSSQGVGYGYTF
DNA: TGTGCCAGCAGCAGTCAGGGGGTTGGCTATGGCTACACCTTC

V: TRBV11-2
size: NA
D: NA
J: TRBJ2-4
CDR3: CASSFPAATALAKNIQYF
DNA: TGTGCCAGCAGCTTCCCCGCCGCGACAGCCCTAGCCAAAAACATTCAGTACTTC

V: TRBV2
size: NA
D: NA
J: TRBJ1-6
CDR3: CAKRLLVGNSPLHF
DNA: TGTGCCAAGAGACTGTTGGTTGGGAATTCACCCCTCCACTTT

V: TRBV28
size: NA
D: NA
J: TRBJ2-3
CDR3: CASTPTRAPTDTQYF
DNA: TGTGCCAGCACCCCCACGAGGGCCCCCACAGATACGCAGTATTTT

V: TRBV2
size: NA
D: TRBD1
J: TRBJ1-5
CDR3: CASSEQGAGQPQHF
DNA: TGTGCCAGCAGTGAACAGGGGGCGGGACAGCCCCAGCATTTT

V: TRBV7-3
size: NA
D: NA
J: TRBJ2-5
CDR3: CASSALGPGETQYF
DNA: TGTGCCAGCAGCGCCCTAGGCCCCGGAGAGACCCAGTACTTC